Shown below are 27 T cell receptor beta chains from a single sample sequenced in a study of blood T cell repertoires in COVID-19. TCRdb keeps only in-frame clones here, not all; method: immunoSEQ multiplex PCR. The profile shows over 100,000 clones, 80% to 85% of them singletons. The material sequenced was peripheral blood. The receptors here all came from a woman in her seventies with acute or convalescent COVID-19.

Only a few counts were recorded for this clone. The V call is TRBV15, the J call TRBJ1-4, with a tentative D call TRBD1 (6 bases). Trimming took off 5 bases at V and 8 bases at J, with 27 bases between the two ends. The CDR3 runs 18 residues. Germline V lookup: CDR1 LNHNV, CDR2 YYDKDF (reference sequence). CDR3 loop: CATSAQNPSAQGTEKLFF. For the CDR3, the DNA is TGTGCCACCAGCGCGCAGAACCCCTCGGCGCAGGGGACCGAAAAACTGTTTTTT.

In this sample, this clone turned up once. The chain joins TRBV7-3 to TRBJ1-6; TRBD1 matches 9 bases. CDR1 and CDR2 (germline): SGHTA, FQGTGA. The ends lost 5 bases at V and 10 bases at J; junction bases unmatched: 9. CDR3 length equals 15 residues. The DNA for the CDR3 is TGTGCCAGCAGCGCAGCACAGGGGGCAGGATCACCCCTCCACTTT. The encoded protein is CASSAAQGAGSPLHF.

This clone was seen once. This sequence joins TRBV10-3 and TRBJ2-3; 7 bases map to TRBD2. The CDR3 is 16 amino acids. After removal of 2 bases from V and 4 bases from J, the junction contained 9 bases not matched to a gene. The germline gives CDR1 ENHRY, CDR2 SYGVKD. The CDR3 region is CAISERLAASADTQYF. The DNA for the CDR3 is TGTGCCATCAGTGAGCGACTAGCAGCCAGCGCAGATACGCAGTATTTT.

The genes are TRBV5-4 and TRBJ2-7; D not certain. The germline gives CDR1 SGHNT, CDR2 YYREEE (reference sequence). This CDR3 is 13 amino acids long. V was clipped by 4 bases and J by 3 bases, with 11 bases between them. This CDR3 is CASSDQQHYEQYF. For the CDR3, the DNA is TGTGCCAGCAGCGACCAACAGCACTACGAGCAGTACTTC.

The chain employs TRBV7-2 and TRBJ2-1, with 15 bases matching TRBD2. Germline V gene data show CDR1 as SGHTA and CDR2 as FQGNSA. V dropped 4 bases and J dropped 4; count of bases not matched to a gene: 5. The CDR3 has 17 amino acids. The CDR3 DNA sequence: TGTGCCAGCAGCTGGGGACTAGCGGGAGGCGGTTACAATGAGCAGTTCTTC. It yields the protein CASSWGLAGGGYNEQFF.

The CDR3 here is CASSPPIRRPGEAFF. CDR3 nucleotide sequence: TGTGCCAGCTCACCACCGATCAGACGACCAGGAGAAGCTTTCTTT. V usage is TRBV18 and J usage is TRBJ1-1; the D is unclear. Germline V gives CDR1 KGHSH, CDR2 LQKENI. V shed 0 bases and J shed 8 bases, with 16 bases lying between them. The length of the CDR3 is 15 residues.

The CDR3 sequence is CASGYRTGSRTDTQYF. The CDR3 coding sequence is TGTGCTAGTGGTTACCGGACAGGGTCAAGGACAGATACGCAGTATTTT. This chain connects TRBV12-5 to TRBJ2-3; 8 bases agree with TRBD1. The CDR3 sequence is 16 residues long. Germline trimming cut 4 bases from V and 3 bases from J; bases unmatched to any gene: 9. Germline V gene data show CDR1 as LGHNT and CDR2 as FRNRAP.

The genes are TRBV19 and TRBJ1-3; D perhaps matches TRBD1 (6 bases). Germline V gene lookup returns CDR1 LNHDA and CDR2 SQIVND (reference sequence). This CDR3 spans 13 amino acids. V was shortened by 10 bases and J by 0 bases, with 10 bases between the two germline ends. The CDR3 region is CATGQNSGNTIYF. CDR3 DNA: TGTGCCACCGGACAGAACTCTGGAAACACCATATATTTT.

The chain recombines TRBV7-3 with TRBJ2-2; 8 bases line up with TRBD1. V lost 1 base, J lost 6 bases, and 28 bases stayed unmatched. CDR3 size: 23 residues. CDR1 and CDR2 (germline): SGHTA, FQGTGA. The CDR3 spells CASSLSFSFRATKDRVEPGELFF. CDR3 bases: TGTGCCAGCAGCTTAAGTTTTAGTTTTCGGGCGACTAAGGACAGGGTTGAACCCGGGGAGCTGTTTTTT.

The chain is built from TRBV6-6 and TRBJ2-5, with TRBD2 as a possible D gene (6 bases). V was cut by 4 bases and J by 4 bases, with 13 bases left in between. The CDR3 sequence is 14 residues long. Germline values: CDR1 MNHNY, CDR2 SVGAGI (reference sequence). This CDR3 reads CASSWEQGGETQYF. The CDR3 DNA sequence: TGTGCCAGCAGTTGGGAGCAGGGAGGAGAGACCCAGTACTTC.

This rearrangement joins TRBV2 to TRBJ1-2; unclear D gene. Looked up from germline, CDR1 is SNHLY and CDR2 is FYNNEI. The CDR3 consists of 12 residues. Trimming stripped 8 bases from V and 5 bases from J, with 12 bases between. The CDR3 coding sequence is TGTGCCAGCGACCCTCGGGGTTATGGCTACACCTTC. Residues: CASDPRGYGYTF.

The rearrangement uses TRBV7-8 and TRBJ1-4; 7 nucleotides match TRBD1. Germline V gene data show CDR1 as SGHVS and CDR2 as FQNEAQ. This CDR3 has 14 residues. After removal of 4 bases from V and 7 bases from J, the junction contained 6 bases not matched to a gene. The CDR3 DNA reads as TGTGCCAGCAGCTCGACGAACAGGGGTGAAAAACTGTTTTTT. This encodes CASSSTNRGEKLFF.

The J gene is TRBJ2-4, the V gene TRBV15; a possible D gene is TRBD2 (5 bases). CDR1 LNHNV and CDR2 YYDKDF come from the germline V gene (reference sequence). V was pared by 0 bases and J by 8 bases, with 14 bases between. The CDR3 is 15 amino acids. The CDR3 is CATSRDGISGDIQYF. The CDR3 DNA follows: TGTGCCACCAGCAGAGATGGGATATCCGGGGACATTCAGTACTTC.

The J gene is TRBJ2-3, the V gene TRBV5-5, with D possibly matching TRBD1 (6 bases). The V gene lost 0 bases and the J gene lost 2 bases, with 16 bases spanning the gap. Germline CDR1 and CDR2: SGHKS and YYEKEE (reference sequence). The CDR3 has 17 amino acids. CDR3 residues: CASSLEDRQSTTDTQYF. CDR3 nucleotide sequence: TGTGCCAGCAGCTTGGAAGACAGGCAGTCAACCACAGATACGCAGTATTTT.

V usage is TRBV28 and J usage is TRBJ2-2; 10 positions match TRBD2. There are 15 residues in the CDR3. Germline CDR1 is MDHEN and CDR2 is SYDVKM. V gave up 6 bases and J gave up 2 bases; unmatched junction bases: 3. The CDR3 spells CASRLAGGNTGELFF. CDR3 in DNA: TGTGCCAGCAGATTAGCGGGAGGAAACACCGGGGAGCTGTTTTTT.

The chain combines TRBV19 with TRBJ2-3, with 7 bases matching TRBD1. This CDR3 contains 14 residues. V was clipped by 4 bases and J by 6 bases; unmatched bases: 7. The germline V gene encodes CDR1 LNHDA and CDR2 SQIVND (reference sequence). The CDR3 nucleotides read TGTGCCAGTAGTAATACAGGGGTCGAGGATACGCAGTATTTT. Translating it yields CASSNTGVEDTQYF.

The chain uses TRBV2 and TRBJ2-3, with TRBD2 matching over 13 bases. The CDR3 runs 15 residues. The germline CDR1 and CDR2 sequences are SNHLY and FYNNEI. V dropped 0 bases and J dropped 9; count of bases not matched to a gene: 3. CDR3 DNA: TGTGCCAGCAGTGAAGCTGGACTAGCGGGGGACACGCAGTATTTT. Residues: CASSEAGLAGDTQYF.

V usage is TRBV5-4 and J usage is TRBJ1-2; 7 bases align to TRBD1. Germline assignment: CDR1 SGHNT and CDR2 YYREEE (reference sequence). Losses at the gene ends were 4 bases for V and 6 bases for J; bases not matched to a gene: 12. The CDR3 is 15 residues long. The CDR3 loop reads CASSLPTGNLHGYTF. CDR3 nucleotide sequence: TGTGCCAGCAGCCTCCCGACAGGGAATCTCCATGGCTACACCTTC.

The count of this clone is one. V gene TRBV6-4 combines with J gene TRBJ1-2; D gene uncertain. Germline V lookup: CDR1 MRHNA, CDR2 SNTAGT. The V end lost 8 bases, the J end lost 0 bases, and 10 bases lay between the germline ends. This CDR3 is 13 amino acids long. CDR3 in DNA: TGTGCCAGCTCCCGGGGTCCTAACTATGGCTACACCTTC. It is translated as CASSRGPNYGYTF.

The CDR3 loop is CSASDEGGATNEKLFF. DNA of the CDR3: TGCAGTGCTAGTGACGAAGGCGGTGCAACTAATGAAAAACTGTTTTTT. The chain links TRBV20-1 to TRBJ1-4; D unclear. The CDR3 is 16 residues long. Trimming pared 3 bases from V and 0 bases from J, leaving 14 bases between. The germline V gene has CDR1 DFQATT and CDR2 SNEGSKA (reference sequence).

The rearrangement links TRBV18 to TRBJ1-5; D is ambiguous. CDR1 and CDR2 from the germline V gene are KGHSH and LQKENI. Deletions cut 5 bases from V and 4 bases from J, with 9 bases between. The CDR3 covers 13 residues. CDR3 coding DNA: TGTGCCAGCTCATCTAAGACTAATCAGCCCCAGCATTTT. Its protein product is CASSSKTNQPQHF. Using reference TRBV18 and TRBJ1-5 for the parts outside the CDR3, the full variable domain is NAGVMQNPRHLVRRRGQEARLRCSPMKGHSHVYWYRQLPEEGLKFMVYLQKENIIDESGMPKERFSAEFPKEGPSILRIQQVVRGDSAAYFCASSSKTNQPQHFGDGTRLSIL.

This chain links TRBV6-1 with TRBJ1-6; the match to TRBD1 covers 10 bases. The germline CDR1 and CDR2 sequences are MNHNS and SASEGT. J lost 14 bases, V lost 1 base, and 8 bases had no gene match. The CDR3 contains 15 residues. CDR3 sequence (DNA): TGTGCCAGCAGTGAAGGGGGACAGGGGCTCACCACCCTCCACTTT. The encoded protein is CASSEGGQGLTTLHF.

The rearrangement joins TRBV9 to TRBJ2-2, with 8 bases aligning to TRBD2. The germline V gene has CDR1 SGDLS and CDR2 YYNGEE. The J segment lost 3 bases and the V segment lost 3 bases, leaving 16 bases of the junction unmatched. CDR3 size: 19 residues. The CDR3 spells CASSANFLAGTVDTGELFF. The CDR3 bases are TGTGCCAGCAGCGCGAATTTTTTAGCGGGGACCGTAGACACCGGGGAGCTGTTTTTT.

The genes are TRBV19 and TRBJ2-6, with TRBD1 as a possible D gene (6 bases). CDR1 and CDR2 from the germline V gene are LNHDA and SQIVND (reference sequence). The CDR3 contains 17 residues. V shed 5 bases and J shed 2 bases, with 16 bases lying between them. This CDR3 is CASSSPGDPAGANVLTF. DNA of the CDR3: TGTGCCAGTAGTTCGCCAGGGGATCCTGCTGGGGCCAACGTCCTGACTTTC.

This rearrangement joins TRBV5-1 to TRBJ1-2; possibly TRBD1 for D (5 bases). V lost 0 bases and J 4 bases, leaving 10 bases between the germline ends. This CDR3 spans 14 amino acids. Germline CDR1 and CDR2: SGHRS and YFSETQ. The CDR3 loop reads CASSLATGPYGYTF. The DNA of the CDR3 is TGCGCCAGCAGCTTGGCCACAGGTCCCTATGGCTACACCTTC.

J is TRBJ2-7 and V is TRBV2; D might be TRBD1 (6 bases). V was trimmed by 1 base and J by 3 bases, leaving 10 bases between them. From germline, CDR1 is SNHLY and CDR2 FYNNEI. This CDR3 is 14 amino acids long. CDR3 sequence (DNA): TGTGCCAGCAGTGAAGGGACAGACCACTACGAGCAGTACTTC. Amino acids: CASSEGTDHYEQYF.

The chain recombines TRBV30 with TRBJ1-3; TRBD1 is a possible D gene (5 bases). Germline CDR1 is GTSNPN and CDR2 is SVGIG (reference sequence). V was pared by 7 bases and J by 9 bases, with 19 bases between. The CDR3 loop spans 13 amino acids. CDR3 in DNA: TGTGCCTCTGGGGGTGGCGGGGTTAGCACCATATATTTT. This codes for CASGGGGVSTIYF.